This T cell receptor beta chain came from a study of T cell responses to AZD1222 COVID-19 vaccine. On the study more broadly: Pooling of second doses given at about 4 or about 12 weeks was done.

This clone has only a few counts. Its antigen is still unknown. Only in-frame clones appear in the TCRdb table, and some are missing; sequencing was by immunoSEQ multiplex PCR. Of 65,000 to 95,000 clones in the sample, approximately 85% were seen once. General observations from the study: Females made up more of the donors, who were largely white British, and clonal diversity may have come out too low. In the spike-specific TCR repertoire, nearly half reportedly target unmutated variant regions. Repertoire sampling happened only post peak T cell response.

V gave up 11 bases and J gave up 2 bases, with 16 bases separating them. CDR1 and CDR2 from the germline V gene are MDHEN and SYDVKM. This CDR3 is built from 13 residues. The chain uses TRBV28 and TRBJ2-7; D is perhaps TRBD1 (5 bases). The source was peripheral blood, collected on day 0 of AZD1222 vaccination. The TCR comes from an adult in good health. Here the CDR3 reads CASSDSQTYEQYF. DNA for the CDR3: TGTGCCTCTTCTGACAGTCAAACCTACGAGCAGTACTTC. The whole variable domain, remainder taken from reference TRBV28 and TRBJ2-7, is DVKVTQSSRYLVKRTGEKVFLECVQDMDHENMFWYRQDPGLGLRLIYFSYDVKMKEKGDIPEGYSVSREKKERFSLILESASTNQTSMYLCASSDSQTYEQYFGPGTRLTVT.